Presented here are 16 T cell receptor beta chains from one specimen sequenced in a study of blood T cell repertoires in COVID-19. Some clones are missing from TCRdb's copy, which holds only in-frame ones; the method was immunoSEQ multiplex PCR. The data hold fewer than 300,000 clones, with around 88% observed a single time. The sample consisted of PBMCs or T cells enriched from blood (not recorded which). All receptors come from a middle-aged woman with acute COVID-19.

The rearrangement joins TRBV11-2 to TRBJ1-1, with D maybe TRBD1 (5 bases). The CDR3 is made up of 15 amino acids. Per the germline V gene, CDR1 is SGHAT and CDR2 is FQNNGV. V lost 5 bases, J lost 1 base, and 14 bases lay in between. The CDR3 sequence is CASSAPGGWNTEAFF. The CDR3 DNA reads TGTGCCAGCAGCGCCCCCGGGGGGTGGAACACTGAAGCTTTCTTT.

The chain joins TRBV7-8 to TRBJ2-3, with 8 bases identical to TRBD1. The trim removed 5 bases at V and 3 bases at J, leaving 10 bases unmatched. CDR3 size: 16 residues. CDR1 and CDR2 (germline): SGHVS, FQNEAQ. The CDR3 protein is CASSPQGAVRTDTQYF. CDR3 nucleotides: TGTGCCAGCAGCCCGCAGGGGGCCGTACGGACAGATACGCAGTATTTT.

V usage is TRBV5-1 and J usage is TRBJ2-1, with D unresolved. Germline lookup yields CDR1 SGHRS and CDR2 YFSETQ. The CDR3 consists of 15 residues. V was cut by 3 bases and J by 4 bases, with 14 bases left in between. CDR3 nucleotides: TGCGCCAGCAGCTATGCCCTGCTAGGATACAATGAGCAGTTCTTC. It yields the protein CASSYALLGYNEQFF.

This sequence joins TRBV19 and TRBJ1-1; D is undetermined. The germline CDR1 and CDR2 sequences are LNHDA and SQIVND (reference sequence). The germline V and J ends were trimmed by 5 bases and 5 bases, with 15 bases remaining between them. The CDR3 loop spans 14 amino acids. The CDR3 region has the DNA TGTGCCAGTAGTCGAGAGTTTGGGGAGACTGAAGCTTTCTTT. It translates to CASSREFGETEAFF.

The chain carries TRBV5-4 and TRBJ1-6, with 8 nucleotides matching TRBD1. The V and J ends lost 4 bases and 5 bases, in that order; junction bases with no gene match: 2. CDR3 length: 14 residues. Germline V gene sequence: CDR1 SGHNT, CDR2 YYREEE (reference sequence). This chain's CDR3 is CASSRGQDNSPLHF. CDR3 nucleotide sequence: TGTGCCAGCAGCAGGGGACAGGATAATTCACCCCTCCACTTT.

The chain joins TRBV7-9 to TRBJ1-6; no firm D call. Germline V gene sequence: CDR1 SEHNR, CDR2 FQNEAQ (reference sequence). V was shortened by 1 base and J by 10 bases, with 8 bases between the two germline ends. The CDR3 covers 13 residues. Here the CDR3 reads CASSLVQRSPLHF. The CDR3 nucleotides read TGTGCCAGCAGCTTAGTCCAGCGCTCACCCCTCCACTTT.

This chain joins TRBV7-9 and TRBJ2-1; 10 nucleotides line up with TRBD2. V was pared by 1 base and J by 3 bases, with 9 bases of the junction left unmatched. The CDR3 extends over 18 amino acids. Germline CDR1 SEHNR, CDR2 FQNEAQ (reference sequence). The CDR3 bases are TGTGCCAGCAGCTTAGATCCCCGACTAGCGGGCTTCTACAATGAGCAGTTCTTC. It translates to CASSLDPRLAGFYNEQFF.

The gene calls are TRBV20-1 and TRBJ1-5; weak D call: TRBD1 (5 bases). The CDR3 runs to 14 residues. The germline V gene has CDR1 DFQATT and CDR2 SNEGSKA (reference sequence). V was cut by 3 bases and J by 3 bases, with 12 bases left in between. The CDR3 DNA follows: TGCAGTGCTAGTATCGGGGGGATCAATCAGCCCCAGCATTTT. Translated, it gives CSASIGGINQPQHF.

With regard to this clone: Other DNA sequences of this sample code for an identical CDR3. The chain links TRBV4-1 to TRBJ1-1, with no clear D. V was pared by 0 bases and J by 4 bases, with 6 bases between. The length of the CDR3 is 13 residues. Per the germline V gene, CDR1 is MGHRA and CDR2 is YSYEKL. CDR3 sequence: CASSQDRGTEAFF. The CDR3 DNA reads as TGCGCCAGCAGCCAAGATCGAGGCACTGAAGCTTTCTTT.

This clone was recorded a few times. V usage is TRBV10-1 and J usage is TRBJ1-1; no firm D call. The V gene lost 0 bases and the J gene lost 6 bases, with 11 bases spanning the gap. The CDR3 covers 14 residues. Per germline, CDR1 WNHNN and CDR2 SYGVQD (reference sequence). The DNA of the CDR3 is TGCGCCAGCAGTGAGTCGTCAGGTTCTCCTGAAGCTTTCTTT. It encodes CASSESSGSPEAFF.

The chain combines TRBV11-1 with TRBJ2-1, with a tentative D call TRBD2 (5 bases). The CDR3 sequence is 15 residues long. V lost 3 bases and J lost 3, with 12 bases in between. Germline-derived CDR1 and CDR2 are SGHAT and FQDESV (reference sequence). The CDR3 spells CASSFSEGGYNEQFF. CDR3 coding DNA: TGTGCCAGCAGCTTCAGCGAGGGCGGCTACAATGAGCAGTTCTTC. Full variable domain (missing parts from reference TRBV11-1 and TRBJ2-1): EAEVAQSPRYKITEKSQAVAFWCDPISGHATLYWYRQILGQGPELLVQFQDESVVDDSQLPKDRFSAERLKGVDSTLKIQPAELGDSAMYLCASSFSEGGYNEQFFGPGTRLTVL.

The chain carries TRBV6-2 or TRBV6-3 and TRBJ2-5; perhaps TRBD2 as D (6 bases). Germline assignment: CDR1 MNHEY and CDR2 SVGEGT. This CDR3 is built from 16 residues. V dropped 0 bases and J dropped 5 bases, with 16 bases sitting between them. CDR3 bases: TGTGCCAGCAGTTACTCCCCGGGGGAACCAGGCGAGACCCAGTACTTC. Amino acids: CASSYSPGEPGETQYF.

This clone was seen only once. Other DNA sequences from this sample encode an identical CDR3 as well. V and J are TRBV30 and TRBJ2-7; a weak D match, TRBD2 (5 bases). CDR3 length equals 11 residues. Germline values: CDR1 GTSNPN, CDR2 SVGIG (reference sequence). V was cut by 2 bases and J by 5 bases, with 7 bases left in between. CDR3 residues: CAWSRGNEQYV. CDR3 DNA sequence: TGTGCCTGGAGTCGAGGGAACGAGCAGTACGTC.

As to this clone: Compared with germline, one end of the junction differs, possibly owing to a read error. The chain carries TRBV7-7 and TRBJ1-1; D not certain. The CDR3 has 13 amino acids. From germline, CDR1 is SSHAT and CDR2 FNYEAQ (reference sequence). The CDR3 sequence is CASSLARNTEAFF. The CDR3, as DNA: TGTGCTAGCAGCTTAGCCAGGAACACTGAAGCTTTCTTT. The full variable domain, rest sourced from reference TRBV7-7 and TRBJ1-1, is GAGVSQSPRYKVTKRGQDVTLRCDPISSHATLYWYQQALGQGPEFLTYFNYEAQPDKSGLPSDRFSAERPEGSISTLTIQRTEQRDSAMYRCASSLARNTEAFFGQGTRLTVV.

This chain connects TRBV18 to TRBJ2-3; 7 bases match TRBD2. After removal of 2 bases from V and 1 base from J, the junction contained 3 bases not matched to a gene. Germline CDR1 is KGHSH and CDR2 is LQKENI. CDR3 length equals 15 residues. The CDR3 region is CASSPREGGTDTQYF. DNA for the CDR3: TGTGCCAGCTCACCAAGGGAGGGTGGCACAGATACGCAGTATTTT.

V gene TRBV6-5 combines with J gene TRBJ1-5; 12 positions agree with TRBD1. The trim removed 8 bases at V and 6 bases at J, leaving 8 bases unmatched. The length of the CDR3 is 15 residues. Germline CDR1 is MNHEY and CDR2 is SVGAGI. CDR3 residues: CASGGQGARSQPQHF. CDR3 DNA sequence: TGTGCCAGCGGGGGACAGGGGGCGCGTTCTCAGCCCCAGCATTTT.